Shown below are 26 T cell receptor beta chains from a single sample sequenced in a study of T cells after yellow fever vaccination. A single record per CDR3 protein comes from TCRdb applying MiXCR to the 5' RACE reads. Seen here are about 320,000 distinct CDR3 sequences, roughly an eighth observed once, and the top ten hold 2.5% to 3.5%. The sample consisted of CD4+ T cells sorted from PBMCs, taken 15 days after the yellow fever booster vaccination. The source of these receptors is a man between 18 and 35 years old who received the YFV17D yellow fever vaccine.

CDR3 nucleotide sequence: TGTGCCAGCAGCCAAAGGGGCGGCCTCACTGAAGCTTTCTTT. It yields the protein CASSQRGGLTEAFF. This rearrangement joins TRBV3-1 to TRBJ1-1, with a possible D match to TRBD1 (5 bases). Trimming left V 2 bases short and J 4 bases short, with 11 bases between. This CDR3 comprises 14 residues. Germline CDR1 and CDR2: LGHDT and YNNKEL (reference sequence).

The chain combines TRBV6-5 with TRBJ1-2; D gene unclear. The CDR3 covers 13 residues. With 4 bases removed from V and 4 bases from J, the gap between germline ends came to 10 bases. The germline V gene has CDR1 MNHEY and CDR2 SVGAGI. CDR3 amino acids: CASSSGPSYGYTF. Here the CDR3 DNA reads TGTGCCAGCAGTTCCGGACCGTCCTATGGCTACACCTTC.

The chain uses TRBV3-1 and TRBJ2-1; 10 bases match TRBD2. The junction had 6 bases not matched to a gene; V was cut back by 1 base and J by 6 bases. This CDR3 has 16 residues. Looked up from germline, CDR1 is LGHDT and CDR2 is YNNKEL (reference sequence). Written as DNA, the CDR3 is TGTGCCAGCAGCCAAGGGCTAGCGGGGGCCGTCAATGAGCAGTTCTTC. Translation: CASSQGLAGAVNEQFF.

This chain uses TRBV5-5 with TRBJ1-5, with D possibly TRBD1 on 6 matching bases. The CDR3 has 15 residues. Trimming took off 2 bases at V and 6 bases at J, with 15 bases between the two ends. CDR1 is SGHKS and CDR2 is YYEKEE in the germline V gene (reference sequence). The CDR3 loop is CASSLMVGGGQPQHF. The DNA of the CDR3 is TGTGCCAGCAGCTTAATGGTAGGGGGGGGTCAGCCCCAGCATTTT.

This clonotype was detected a few times. Sequence at one end of the junction differs from germline and may be a read error. The gene calls are TRBV30 and TRBJ2-3; D is possibly TRBD1 or TRBD2 (5 bases each). The germline V gene has CDR1 GTSNPN and CDR2 SVGIG (reference sequence). The CDR3 runs 14 residues. Written as DNA, the CDR3 is TGTGCCGGGAGTGGTTGGGGCCCGACAGATACGCAGTATTTT. This gives the protein CAGSGWGPTDTQYF.

CDR3 in amino acids: CASSLDFRVNQPQHF. The CDR3 DNA reads as TGTGCCAGCAGCTTAGATTTCCGGGTTAATCAGCCCCAGCATTTT. V usage is TRBV7-2 and J usage is TRBJ1-5; D remains unclear. The CDR3 covers 15 residues. The germline V and J ends were trimmed by 1 base and 4 bases, with 11 bases remaining between them. Looked up from germline, CDR1 is SGHTA and CDR2 is FQGNSA.

This clonotype was recorded many times. The chain recombines TRBV6-6 with TRBJ1-4; 7 bases agree with TRBD1. The CDR3 is 13 amino acids. J gave up 5 bases and V 6 bases, and 3 bases lay outside the gene matches. Germline assignment: CDR1 MNHNY and CDR2 SVGAGI (reference sequence). CDR3 in amino acids: CASRTGPNEKLFF. In DNA form, the CDR3 reads TGTGCCAGCAGGACAGGGCCGAATGAAAAACTGTTTTTT.

This clonotype was observed many times. The V and J genes are TRBV2 and TRBJ1-6; 7 nucleotides agree with TRBD1. Germline assignment: CDR1 SNHLY and CDR2 FYNNEI. The ends lost 7 bases at V and 5 bases at J; junction bases unmatched: 5. The CDR3 has 14 amino acids. The CDR3, as DNA: TGTGCCAGCAAGGCAGGGGGGAATAATTCACCCCTCCACTTT. Its protein is CASKAGGNNSPLHF.

The chain employs TRBV9 and TRBJ2-3, with D perhaps given as TRBD1 or TRBD2 (6 bases each). The germline V gene has CDR1 SGDLS and CDR2 YYNGEE. V lost 0 bases and J 2 bases, leaving 19 bases between the germline ends. The CDR3 spans 18 residues. CDR3 region: CASSVDRGTLRFTDTQYF. The CDR3 DNA reads as TGTGCCAGCAGCGTAGATCGGGGGACATTAAGATTCACAGATACGCAGTATTTT.

The chain links TRBV4-3 to TRBJ2-2; 11 bases align to TRBD2. Losses at the gene ends were 1 base for V and 3 bases for J; bases not matched to a gene: 7. Germline V gene sequence: CDR1 LGHNA, CDR2 YSLEER. CDR3 size: 18 residues. The CDR3 region is CASSQGHPSGGYTGELFF. In DNA, the CDR3 is TGCGCCAGCAGCCAAGGCCACCCTAGCGGGGGGTACACCGGGGAGCTGTTTTTT.

This clonotype has just a few counts. The gene calls are TRBV4-3 and TRBJ2-5, with unresolved D. The CDR3 is made up of 14 amino acids. The ends were cut back, 0 bases at V and 5 bases at J, with 10 bases in the middle. CDR1 is LGHNA and CDR2 is YSLEER in the germline V gene. The CDR3 loop reads CASSQDYSRETQYF. CDR3 nucleotides: TGCGCCAGCAGCCAAGACTACTCCCGCGAGACCCAGTACTTC.

For the CDR3, the DNA is TGCAGCGTGAAGGACAGATTGAACACTGAAGCTTTCTTT. Translated: CSVKDRLNTEAFF. This chain links TRBV29-1 with TRBJ1-1; D is perhaps TRBD1 (6 bases). V was shortened by 6 bases and J by 0 bases, with 11 bases between the two germline ends. This CDR3 region has 13 residues. Looked up from germline, CDR1 is SQVTM and CDR2 is ANQGSEA.

V usage is TRBV6-1 and J usage is TRBJ1-2, with 9 bases that match TRBD1. Germline values: CDR1 MNHNS, CDR2 SASEGT. This CDR3 has 14 amino acids. V lost 2 bases, J lost 6 bases, and 4 bases stayed unmatched. CDR3 residues: CASSENTGGDGYTF. CDR3 coding DNA: TGTGCCAGCAGTGAAAATACAGGGGGCGATGGCTACACCTTC.

This clonotype has ten or more counts. The rearrangement links TRBV18 to TRBJ1-1; TRBD1 matches 7 bases. J gave up 1 base and V 6 bases, and 2 bases lay outside the gene matches. Germline V gene sequence: CDR1 KGHSH, CDR2 LQKENI. The CDR3 has 13 residues. CDR3 DNA: TGTGCCAGCTCGGGACAGCCGAACACTGAAGCTTTCTTT. This encodes CASSGQPNTEAFF.

The genes are TRBV27 and TRBJ1-1; D is undetermined. CDR1 and CDR2 from the germline V gene are MNHEY and SMNVEV (reference sequence). The CDR3 spans 13 residues. V was shortened by 3 bases and J by 3 bases, with 8 bases between the two germline ends. This CDR3 is CASSLSIDTEAFF. Here the CDR3 DNA reads TGTGCCAGCAGTTTGAGTATAGACACTGAAGCTTTCTTT.

This chain uses TRBV28 with TRBJ2-7; D uncertain. Germline assignment: CDR1 MDHEN and CDR2 SYDVKM. Trimming pared 7 bases from V and 5 bases from J, leaving 12 bases between. The CDR3 runs 12 residues. Here the CDR3 DNA reads TGTGCCAGCACCGCCCGGAGCGACGAGCAGTACTTC. Protein: CASTARSDEQYF. Full variable domain (outside the CDR3, taken from reference TRBV28 and TRBJ2-7): DVKVTQSSRYLVKRTGEKVFLECVQDMDHENMFWYRQDPGLGLRLIYFSYDVKMKEKGDIPEGYSVSREKKERFSLILESASTNQTSMYLCASTARSDEQYFGPGTRLTVT.

With respect to this clonotype: At one boundary the junction diverges from the germline segment, which might be a read error. This chain uses TRBV6-2 or TRBV6-3 with TRBJ2-7, with a tentative D call TRBD2 (7 bases). This CDR3 contains 13 residues. CDR1 and CDR2 from the germline V gene are MNHEY and SVGEGT. The CDR3 nucleotides read TGTGCCAGCTGTTATTTCGGGGGGCGAGAGCAGTACTTC. Translated, it gives CASCYFGGREQYF.

This clonotype was detected many times. The rearrangement joins TRBV20-1 to TRBJ2-5; 8 nucleotides align to TRBD2. The CDR3 is 14 amino acids. The trim removed 4 bases at V and 4 bases at J, leaving 8 bases unmatched. CDR1 and CDR2 (germline): DFQATT, SNEGSKA (reference sequence). The CDR3 bases are TGCAGTGCTACCCTCGGGGGGGCCGGAGAGACCCAGTACTTC. The encoded protein is CSATLGGAGETQYF.

The J gene is TRBJ2-4, the V gene TRBV7-3; 8 bases match TRBD1. Germline V gene sequence: CDR1 SGHTA, CDR2 FQGTGA. V was pared by 4 bases and J by 7 bases, with 12 bases of the junction left unmatched. The CDR3 consists of 16 residues. CDR3: CASSSGQGFPGNIQYF. The CDR3 DNA follows: TGTGCCAGCAGCTCTGGACAGGGATTTCCGGGGAACATTCAGTACTTC. Full variable domain (missing parts from reference TRBV7-3 and TRBJ2-4): GAGVSQTPSNKVTEKGKYVELRCDPISGHTALYWYRQSLGQGPEFLIYFQGTGAADDSGLPNDRFFAVRPEGSVSTLKIQRTERGDSAVYLCASSSGQGFPGNIQYFGAGTRLSVL.

The CDR3 sequence: CASSLERGTDTQYF. The CDR3 DNA is TGTGCCAGCAGCTTGGAGCGGGGGACAGATACGCAGTATTTT. This chain connects TRBV11-3 to TRBJ2-3, with 8 bases that match TRBD2. This CDR3 spans 14 amino acids. With V trimmed by 3 bases and J by 3 bases, 2 bases remained unmatched. Germline lookup yields CDR1 SGHNT and CDR2 YENEEA.

This clonotype was counted at least ten times. This chain connects TRBV21-1 to TRBJ1-6; whether TRBD1, the table's D call, matches the DNA was not checked. TRBV21-1 constitutes a pseudogene. CDR3 length equals 17 residues. The CDR3, as DNA: TGTGCCAGCAGCAAAACATTACAGGGCTGTCACAATTCACCCCTCCACTTT. Translating gives CASSKTLQGCHNSPLHF.

The chain combines TRBV9 with TRBJ1-6; D call uncertain. This CDR3 has 14 amino acids. Germline assignment: CDR1 SGDLS and CDR2 YYNGEE. Trimming took off 2 bases at V and 8 bases at J, with 11 bases between the two ends. The CDR3 nucleotides read TGTGCCAGCAGCGTGGAAGGATTATATTCACCCCTCCACTTT. Translation: CASSVEGLYSPLHF.

This clonotype was detected only a few times. DNA of the CDR3: TGTGCCAGCACCAAAGGTCGTAGCAATCAGCCCCAGCATTTT. It is translated as CASTKGRSNQPQHF. The J gene is TRBJ1-5, the V gene TRBV5-6; no clear D gene. CDR1 SGHDT and CDR2 YYEEEE come from the germline V gene. V shed 6 bases and J shed 0 bases, with 10 bases lying between them. CDR3 length equals 14 residues.

This chain uses TRBV24-1 with TRBJ1-2, with 7 bases identical to TRBD1. CDR1 and CDR2 (germline): KGHDR, SFDVKD. This CDR3 contains 14 residues. J gave up 8 bases and V 2 bases, and 7 bases lay outside the gene matches. As DNA, the CDR3 is TGTGCCACCAGTGATTGGGGACAGAGCGGGGGCTACACCTTC. As protein: CATSDWGQSGGYTF.

The V call is TRBV10-3, the J call TRBJ2-3; D perhaps matches TRBD2 (5 bases). Looked up from germline, CDR1 is ENHRY and CDR2 is SYGVKD. Trimming cost V 8 bases and J 2 bases, with 11 bases left between them. CDR3 length equals 13 residues. The CDR3 is CAISGLLTDTQYF. The CDR3 DNA reads as TGTGCCATCTCCGGACTGCTCACAGATACGCAGTATTTT.

This chain joins TRBV5-4 and TRBJ2-5, with D uncertain. The CDR3 loop spans 13 amino acids. The germline V and J ends were trimmed by 2 bases and 3 bases, with 8 bases remaining between them. Germline V gene lookup returns CDR1 SGHNT and CDR2 YYREEE (reference sequence). The CDR3 coding sequence is TGTGCCAGCAGCTTAAAAGGCGAAGAGACCCAGTACTTC. Its translation is CASSLKGEETQYF.